This TCR beta chain is drawn from a study of brain metastases from non-small cell lung cancer. To note about this clone: What it binds is not known.

The germline gives CDR1 GTSNPN, CDR2 SVGIG (reference sequence). The CDR3 length is 14 residues. V lost 7 bases to trimming and J lost 0 bases, with 15 bases between them. Study-level findings and limits: Brain metastases had lower T-cell infiltration than primary tumors. In about 60% of brain metastases, T-cell clones were expanded compared with matched primary tumors.

TCRdb's copy holds only in-frame clones and misses some; the assay was immunoSEQ multiplex PCR. The sample consists of approximately 3,900 clones, 85% to 90% of them appearing once. What was sequenced was primary lung tumor tissue. The chain uses TRBV30 and TRBJ1-2; maybe TRBD1 (5 bases). The receptor was isolated from a donor over 35 with non-small cell lung cancer. This CDR3 is CASGRDFSNYGYTF. CDR3 coding DNA: TGTGCCTCCGGACGGGACTTCTCTAACTATGGCTACACCTTC.